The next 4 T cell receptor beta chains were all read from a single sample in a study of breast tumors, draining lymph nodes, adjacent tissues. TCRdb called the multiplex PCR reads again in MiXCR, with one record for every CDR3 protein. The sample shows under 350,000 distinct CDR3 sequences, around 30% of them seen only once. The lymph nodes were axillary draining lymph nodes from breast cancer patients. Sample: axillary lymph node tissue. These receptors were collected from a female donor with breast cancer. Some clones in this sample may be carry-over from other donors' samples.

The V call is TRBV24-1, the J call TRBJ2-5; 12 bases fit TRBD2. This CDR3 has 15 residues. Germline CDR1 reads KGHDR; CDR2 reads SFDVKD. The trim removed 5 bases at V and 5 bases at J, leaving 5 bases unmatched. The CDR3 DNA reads TGTGCCACCAGTGCTCTGCTAGCGGGAGGGGAGACCCAGTACTTC. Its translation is CATSALLAGGETQYF.

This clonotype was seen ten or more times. CDR3 protein: CASSLALSGSRSDTQYF. The CDR3 DNA is TGTGCCAGCAGCTTAGCGCTCAGCGGGAGTAGGTCAGATACGCAGTATTTT. V gene TRBV7-2 combines with J gene TRBJ2-3; 8 nucleotides line up with TRBD2. Germline loops: CDR1 SGHTA, CDR2 FQGNSA. The CDR3 length is 17 residues. Trimming removed 0 bases from V and 4 bases from J; junction bases left unmatched: 9.

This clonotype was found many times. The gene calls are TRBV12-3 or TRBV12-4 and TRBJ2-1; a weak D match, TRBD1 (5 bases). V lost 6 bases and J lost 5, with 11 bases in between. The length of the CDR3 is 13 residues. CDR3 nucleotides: TGTGCCAGCAGACCTGACAGAAACAATGAGCAGTTCTTC. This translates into CASRPDRNNEQFF.

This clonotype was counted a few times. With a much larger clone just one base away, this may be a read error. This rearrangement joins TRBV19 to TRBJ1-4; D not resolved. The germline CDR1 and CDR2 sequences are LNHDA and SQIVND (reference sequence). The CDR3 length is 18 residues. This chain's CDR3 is CAGSMILGLPATNEKLFF. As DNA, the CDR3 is TGTGCCGGTAGTATGATTTTGGGATTACCGGCAACTAATGAAAAACTGTTTTTT.